This TCR beta chain derives from a study of spatial heterogeneity in lung cancer. Study summary: Beta-chain sequences were consistently detected more often than alpha-chain sequences. Combinations of a unique TCR and a UMI were tallied in raw reads, and on average each appeared more than ten times. Findings of the study overall: Relative to follow-up, resection was when ubiquitous expanded tumor TCRs appeared more in blood.

Comments on this clonotype: Its antigen is undetermined.

The germline CDR1 and CDR2 sequences are ENHRY and SYGVKD. The CDR3 extends over 14 amino acids. Trimming removed 3 bases from V and 5 bases from J, with 14 bases in between. Time point of the sample: sample taken at primary tumor resection. The cohort: around 77 early-stage, untreated non-small cell lung cancer patients. TCRdb re-called the 5' RACE reads with MiXCR, one entry per CDR3 protein. The repertoire includes under 85,000 distinct CDR3 sequences, about 7.8% of them detected once, and 6.8% sits in the top ten. The origin of this receptor is a male donor with early-stage non-small cell lung cancer. The sample was PBMCs, taken at surgery. The chain carries TRBV10-3 and TRBJ2-7; D call uncertain. CDR3 amino acids: CAISEIQDTDEQYF. The CDR3 nucleotides read TGTGCCATCAGTGAAATCCAGGATACCGACGAGCAGTACTTC.